This T cell receptor beta chain emerged from a study of metastatic and nonmetastatic thyroid tumors. In the study overall: Thyroid patients, malignant and benign, had repertoires compared across blood and tumor or nodule tissue. General study results and limits: As reported, TCR beta diversity in blood and tumor was significantly higher in malignant thyroid tumors than in benign nodules.

This clone has ten or more counts. Its antigen remains unknown. Per the study methods: To classify distant metastasis in papillary thyroid cancer, a model was built from CDR3 differences across clinicopathological groups. Using MiXCR, TCRdb reanalyzed the PCR reads. The V and J calls, along with clone size, are taken from TCRdb and not from the paper's own processing. The sample has 30,000 or so clones; 20% to 30% are singletons. All patients were untreated before thyroid surgery. The CDR3 sequence is 14 residues long. The germline V gene encodes CDR1 SGHNT and CDR2 YYREEE (reference sequence). The ends lost 4 bases at V and 5 bases at J; junction bases unmatched: 8.

The origin of this receptor is a female donor with papillary thyroid cancer or a benign thyroid nodule (not recorded which). Some clones in this sample may be carry-over from other donors' samples. The sample consisted of blood. The V and J genes are TRBV5-4 and TRBJ2-7; 8 bases are shared with TRBD1. CDR3 sequence (DNA): TGTGCCAGCAGCCCTGAACAGGGGGTAGACGAGCAGTACTTC. Its protein is CASSPEQGVDEQYF.